The 27 T cell receptor beta chains below come from one sample, sequenced in a study of control samples from healthy donors and cancer patients. Profiling relied on immunoSEQ multiplex PCR, and the TCRdb table lists in-frame clones only, not all of them. The sample has about 110,000 clones; approximately 90% are singletons. The sequenced sample consisted of PBMCs. These receptors were taken from an older woman with lung cancer.

In the case of this clone: The same CDR3 can be traced to other DNA sequences in this sample. The chain combines TRBV5-1 with TRBJ1-4, with D uncertain. CDR1 is SGHRS, CDR2 YFSETQ, per germline. The CDR3 sequence is 13 residues long. V was pared by 0 bases and J by 5 bases, with 5 bases between. In nucleotides, the CDR3 is TGCGCCAGCAGCTTGGGGCAGAATGAAAAACTGTTTTTT. It codes for CASSLGQNEKLFF.

This clone was recorded once. This chain joins TRBV11-2 and TRBJ2-2; D possibly corresponds to TRBD1 (6 bases). The V end was cut by 0 bases, the J end by 7 bases, with 12 bases between. The CDR3 covers 15 residues. Per germline, CDR1 SGHAT and CDR2 FQNNGV. The CDR3 protein is CASSLEAGEFGELFF. CDR3 in DNA: TGTGCCAGCAGCTTAGAGGCAGGGGAATTCGGGGAGCTGTTTTTT.

The V call is TRBV6-5, the J call TRBJ1-1, with 9 bases that match TRBD1. The V and J ends lost 2 bases and 3 bases, in that order; junction bases with no gene match: 1. Germline values: CDR1 MNHEY, CDR2 SVGAGI. There are 14 residues in the CDR3. The CDR3 reads CASSYGTGYTEAFF. In DNA form, the CDR3 reads TGTGCCAGCAGTTACGGGACAGGGTACACTGAAGCTTTCTTT.

The chain has TRBV23-1 and TRBJ1-1, with D unresolved. TRBV23-1 is known as an ORF, though its function is uncertain. Trimming shortened V by 4 bases and J by 1 base, and 22 bases separated the two germline ends. The CDR3 runs to 18 residues. The CDR3 region has the DNA TGCGCCAGCAGTCTGCGGGAGGACGGCAGTATAGGGAACACTGAAGCTTTCTTT. It encodes CASSLREDGSIGNTEAFF.

The rearrangement links TRBV11-2 to TRBJ1-1; D is unresolved. The CDR3 loop spans 13 amino acids. The germline gives CDR1 SGHAT, CDR2 FQNNGV. V was shortened by 1 base and J by 1 base, with 4 bases between the two germline ends. CDR3 bases: TGTGCCAGCAGCTTAGCAGCGAACACTGAAGCTTTCTTT. Translating it yields CASSLAANTEAFF.

CDR3 sequence reads: CASGERGESTDTQYF. The CDR3 DNA follows: TGCGCCAGCGGCGAAAGGGGGGAAAGCACAGATACGCAGTATTTT. The chain links TRBV5-1 to TRBJ2-3; D tentatively fits TRBD1 or TRBD2 (6 bases each). Germline CDR1 is SGHRS and CDR2 is YFSETQ. CDR3 length: 15 residues. Deletions cut 7 bases from V and 0 bases from J, with 15 bases between.

J is TRBJ1-1 and V is TRBV7-8; TRBD1 might be the D (5 bases). CDR1 is SGHVS and CDR2 is FQNEAQ in the germline V gene. Trimming cost V 2 bases and J 0 bases, with 16 bases left between them. CDR3 size: 17 residues. CDR3 in DNA: TGTGCCAGCAGCTTAATAAGCAGGGTGCCTCTGAACACTGAAGCTTTCTTT. Protein sequence: CASSLISRVPLNTEAFF.

V is TRBV3-1 (or the pseudogene TRBV3-2) and J is TRBJ1-1, with D possibly matching TRBD1 (6 bases). V dropped 4 bases and J dropped 0 bases, with 12 bases sitting between them. Germline CDR1 reads LGHDT; CDR2 reads YNNKEL (reference sequence). The CDR3 covers 15 residues. CDR3 nucleotides: TGTGCCAGCAGCCCCCGAGGGGGTGTGAACACTGAAGCTTTCTTT. Its protein is CASSPRGGVNTEAFF.

This clone has a handful of counts. The chain joins TRBV10-3 to TRBJ2-2, with 12 bases identical to TRBD2. The CDR3 sequence is 18 residues long. Losses at the gene ends were 0 bases for V and 5 bases for J; bases not matched to a gene: 7. The V gene's germline CDR1 is ENHRY and CDR2 SYGVKD. CDR3 DNA: TGTGCCATCAGTGAGTCGACGACTAGCGGGGGATCAACCGGGGAGCTGTTTTTT. As protein: CAISESTTSGGSTGELFF.

V usage is TRBV7-2 and J usage is TRBJ1-2; D is uncertain. The germline V and J ends were trimmed by 1 base and 4 bases, with 7 bases remaining between them. CDR1 SGHTA and CDR2 FQGNSA come from the germline V gene. The length of the CDR3 is 13 residues. DNA of the CDR3: TGTGCCAGCAGCTTAGAAGGTACCTATGGCTACACCTTC. This sequence encodes CASSLEGTYGYTF.

This sequence joins TRBV10-3 and TRBJ1-2; no firm D call. CDR3 length: 16 residues. The germline gives CDR1 ENHRY, CDR2 SYGVKD. Trimming left V 0 bases short and J 4 bases short, with 15 bases between. CDR3 sequence (DNA): TGTGCCATCAGTGAGTCGGTAGGGAGAAATACCTATGGCTACACCTTC. Protein sequence: CAISESVGRNTYGYTF.

The V and J genes are TRBV28 and TRBJ1-2; D perhaps matches TRBD1 (5 bases). The CDR3 runs to 14 residues. CDR1 and CDR2 (germline): MDHEN, SYDVKM. Trimming removed 6 bases from V and 4 bases from J, with 15 bases in between. The CDR3 nucleotides are TGTGCCAGCAGAGAGCAGGGTATCGGCTATGGCTACACCTTC. Translating gives CASREQGIGYGYTF.

The chain links TRBV30 to TRBJ1-1; no clear D. Looked up from germline, CDR1 is GTSNPN and CDR2 is SVGIG (reference sequence). Trimming pared 5 bases from V and 4 bases from J, leaving 17 bases between. This CDR3 is 14 amino acids long. The CDR3 coding sequence is TGTGCCTGGTCCGAGCCGGGCCCCACCACTGAAGCTTTCTTT. This sequence encodes CAWSEPGPTTEAFF.

The chain links TRBV28 to TRBJ1-2; the match to TRBD1 covers 9 bases. The junction had 4 bases not matched to a gene; V was cut back by 3 bases and J by 8 bases. The CDR3 contains 13 residues. Germline assignment: CDR1 MDHEN and CDR2 SYDVKM. This CDR3 reads CASSFTGGGGYTF. CDR3 DNA: TGTGCCAGCAGTTTCACAGGGGGCGGCGGCTACACCTTC.

For the CDR3, the DNA is TGTGCCAGCAGCGAGGGGGATCAGCCCCAGCATTTT. Protein product: CASSEGDQPQHF. The chain links TRBV7-2 to TRBJ1-5, with D possibly being TRBD1 (6 bases). Trimming removed 5 bases from V and 5 bases from J, with 7 bases in between. The CDR3 covers 12 residues. CDR1 and CDR2 from the germline V gene are SGHTA and FQGNSA.

The chain joins TRBV7-9 to TRBJ2-1, with D perhaps TRBD2 (5 bases). Trimming stripped 2 bases from V and 3 bases from J, with 11 bases between. The CDR3 contains 15 residues. The germline gives CDR1 SEHNR, CDR2 FQNEAQ (reference sequence). The CDR3 DNA sequence: TGTGCCAGCAGCTTAACCGACGGGGTCTACAATGAGCAGTTCTTC. As protein: CASSLTDGVYNEQFF.

This chain joins TRBV14 and TRBJ2-2, with 8 bases lining up with TRBD2. This CDR3 contains 17 residues. Trimming removed 1 base from V and 6 bases from J; junction bases left unmatched: 10. Germline-derived CDR1 and CDR2 are SGHDN and FVKESK. The CDR3 spells CASSQGRSGSRSGELFF. The CDR3, as DNA: TGTGCCAGCAGCCAAGGAAGGAGCGGGAGTAGGTCCGGGGAGCTGTTTTTT.

The gene calls are TRBV9 and TRBJ2-3; 11 positions agree with TRBD2. Germline CDR1 is SGDLS and CDR2 is YYNGEE. The ends lost 0 bases at V and 5 bases at J; junction bases unmatched: 8. The CDR3 length is 17 residues. The CDR3 DNA sequence: TGTGCCAGCAGCGTAGACCCTAGCGGGGGGCGGGTAGATACGCAGTATTTT. Amino acid sequence: CASSVDPSGGRVDTQYF.

The chain has TRBV2 and TRBJ2-7; TRBD1 aligns across 10 bases. V trimming: 5 bases; J trimming: 5 bases; junction bases outside the gene matches: 6. The V gene's germline CDR1 is SNHLY and CDR2 FYNNEI. The CDR3 spans 14 residues. CDR3: CASSPGQGLDEQYF. CDR3 nucleotide sequence: TGTGCCAGCAGTCCGGGACAGGGGCTTGACGAGCAGTACTTC.

In its sample, this clone was seen once. The genes are TRBV5-4 and TRBJ2-5; 7 bases are a match to TRBD1. The V gene end was trimmed by 5 bases and the J gene end by 3 bases; junction bases not matched to a gene: 10. The CDR3 contains 15 residues. Germline CDR1 is SGHNT and CDR2 is YYREEE (reference sequence). DNA of the CDR3: TGTGCCAGCAGTAGACAGGGAAGAGGGGAAGAGACCCAGTACTTC. This gives the protein CASSRQGRGEETQYF.

The gene calls are TRBV6-2 or TRBV6-3 and TRBJ2-5; D may be TRBD2 (5 bases). Germline values: CDR1 MNHEY, CDR2 SVGEGT. The CDR3 contains 13 residues. The V end was cut by 6 bases, the J end by 4 bases, with 12 bases between. The CDR3 loop reads CASSRRRGETQYF. In DNA, the CDR3 is TGTGCCAGCAGCCGTCGCCGGGGAGAGACCCAGTACTTC.

V and J are TRBV3-1 (or the pseudogene TRBV3-2) and TRBJ1-4; possibly TRBD1 for D (5 bases). The CDR3 is 15 residues long. Germline-derived CDR1 and CDR2 are LGHDT and YNNKEL (reference sequence). V lost 2 bases, J lost 8 bases, and 15 bases lay in between. CDR3 sequence (DNA): TGTGCCAGCAGCCAACCGGGGGGGGTCTCCGAAAAACTGTTTTTT. This gives the protein CASSQPGGVSEKLFF.

The table lists this clone with a few counts. The chain has TRBV13 and TRBJ1-2; D ambiguous. V lost 1 base and J lost 2, with 11 bases in between. Germline CDR1 is PRHDT and CDR2 is FYEKMQ (reference sequence). The CDR3 totals 15 residues. CDR3 sequence (DNA): TGTGCCAGCAGCTTAGTATACGGACGAAACTATGGCTACACCTTC. Translating gives CASSLVYGRNYGYTF.

This sequence joins TRBV4-1 and TRBJ1-1; TRBD1 matches 8 bases. From germline, CDR1 is MGHRA and CDR2 YSYEKL. This CDR3 contains 15 residues. With V trimmed by 1 base and J by 0 bases, 1 base remained unmatched. The CDR3 DNA sequence: TGCGCCAGCAGCCAAGGACAGGGGATGAACACTGAAGCTTTCTTT. Translating gives CASSQGQGMNTEAFF.

On this clone: One junction end does not reproduce the germline sequence, and a read error may be involved. This chain joins TRBV3-1 (or the pseudogene TRBV3-2) and TRBJ2-6, with TRBD1 identical over 12 bases. The CDR3 sequence is 19 residues long. The V gene's germline CDR1 is LGHDT and CDR2 YNNKEL (reference sequence). The CDR3 DNA reads as TGTGCCAGCAGTCAAGCCCGGGGACAGGGGGCGGCCGGGGCCAACGTCCTGACTTTC. Amino acids: CASSQARGQGAAGANVLTF.

This chain uses TRBV12-5 with TRBJ2-7, with 9 bases that match TRBD2. Germline assignment: CDR1 LGHNT and CDR2 FRNRAP. Trimming cost V 5 bases and J 7 bases; bases outside gene matches: 9. CDR3 length: 14 amino acids. The CDR3 DNA reads as TGTGCTAGTGGTATAGCGGGGGCTTCGGGAGAGCAGTACTTC. Protein: CASGIAGASGEQYF.

The V gene is TRBV27, the J gene TRBJ1-5, with 9 bases lining up with TRBD1. Trimming at V came to 5 bases and at J to 1 base, leaving 21 bases not matched to a gene. Germline CDR1 and CDR2: MNHEY and SMNVEV (reference sequence). The CDR3 sequence is 21 residues long. The CDR3 nucleotides are TGTGCCAGCAGTCCTGTCCCCATACAGGGGGCGACTCCCCGAAGCAATCAGCCCCAGCATTTT. This encodes CASSPVPIQGATPRSNQPQHF.